Below are 5 T cell receptor beta chains sequenced from a single sample in a study of blood T cell repertoires in COVID-19 (dated by TCRdb to about 2020). Library preparation was by the immunoSEQ multiplex PCR assay. TCRdb re-hosts the immuneACCESS table, in-frame sequences only. Its copies lack some clones; in the studies checked, an unresolved V gene accounts for under half of them, and the cause for the rest is not known. Here the sample has about 170,000 clones; approximately 84% occur a single time. Around 12% of the sample rests with the top ten. The specimen sequenced was PBMCs or T cells enriched from blood (not recorded which). The receptors here all came from a man aged 50-60 years who had recovered from COVID-19.

V is TRBV5-8 and J is TRBJ2-5; D is possibly TRBD1 (6 bases). CDR1 is SGHTS, CDR2 YDEGEE, per germline. The CDR3 consists of 17 residues. V gave up 4 bases and J gave up 5 bases, with 24 bases separating them. This CDR3 reads CASSAGDRLVEGETQYF. The DNA of the CDR3 is TGTGCCAGCAGCGCCGGAGACAGGCTGGTCGAGGGGGAGACCCAGTACTTC.

This clone was seen just once. CDR3: CASSLGGRGDPDTQYF. CDR3 coding DNA: TGTGCCAGCAGTTTAGGGGGGCGGGGGGACCCAGATACGCAGTATTTT. This chain joins TRBV27 and TRBJ2-3, with 8 bases fitting TRBD2. J gave up 4 bases and V 2 bases, and 8 bases lay outside the gene matches. The CDR3 length is 16 residues. CDR1 and CDR2 (germline): MNHEY, SMNVEV (reference sequence).

The rearrangement uses TRBV12-3 or TRBV12-4 and TRBJ1-2; 7 bases match TRBD1. This CDR3 comprises 13 residues. Trimming took 8 bases from V and 4 from J; bases not matched to a gene: 7. The CDR3 reads CASARGGGYGYTF. CDR3 DNA: TGTGCCAGCGCGCGAGGGGGCGGCTATGGCTACACCTTC.

The genes are TRBV11-3 and TRBJ2-1; no clear D gene. Germline CDR1 and CDR2: SGHNT and YENEEA. CDR3 length: 13 amino acids. Trimming removed 2 bases at V and 5 bases at J, with 7 bases between. The chain's CDR3 is CASSLNGDNEQFF. As DNA, the CDR3 is TGTGCCAGCAGCTTAAACGGTGACAATGAGCAGTTCTTC. Drawing the rest from reference TRBV11-3 and TRBJ2-1, the complete variable domain is EAGVVQSPRYKIIEKKQPVAFWCNPISGHNTLYWYLQNLGQGPELLIRYENEEAVDDSQLPKDRFSAERLKGVDSTLKIQPAELGDSAVYLCASSLNGDNEQFFGPGTRLTVL.

This clone appeared a few times. V usage is TRBV5-1 and J usage is TRBJ1-2; D not resolved. The ends were cut back, 3 bases at V and 5 bases at J, with 11 bases in the middle. CDR3 size: 13 residues. In germline, CDR1 is SGHRS, CDR2 YFSETQ. CDR3 in amino acids: CASSSGSSYGYTF. The CDR3 DNA is TGCGCCAGCAGCTCGGGAAGTAGTTATGGCTACACCTTC. Complete variable domain (other parts from reference TRBV5-1 and TRBJ1-2): KAGVTQTPRYLIKTRGQQVTLSCSPISGHRSVSWYQQTPGQGLQFLFEYFSETQRNKGNFPGRFSGRQFSNSRSEMNVSTLELGDSALYLCASSSGSSYGYTFGSGTRLTVV.